This T cell receptor (beta chain) was identified in a study of PD-1 blockade in classical Hodgkin lymphoma. On the study more broadly: Nivolumab dosed at 3 mg/kg went to patients intravenously every 2 weeks. General study points: There was a significant rise in CD4+ TCR diversity by C4D1, with no such rise for CD8+. After ASCT, patients who started nivolumab under 1 year later were excluded.

The protocol was immunoSEQ multiplex PCR, while the TCRdb copy is restricted to in-frame clones and leaves out a portion. The sample contains some 100,000 clones, approximately 90% of which appear only once. This clone was observed once. The antigen is unknown. In every patient, relapse followed autologous stem cell transplantation, while exposure to brentuximab vedotin differed. Best responses included complete response and partial response; otherwise, the best response was progressive disease. This CDR3 is built from 16 residues. After removal of 5 bases from V and 2 bases from J, the junction contained 8 bases not matched to a gene. Germline-derived CDR1 and CDR2 are SGHVS and FQNEAQ.

The origin of this receptor is a human donor with classical Hodgkin lymphoma. The sample consisted of peripheral blood mononuclear cells (PBMCs), taken before the second cycle of nivolumab. The chain links TRBV7-8 to TRBJ1-3; TRBD1 agrees at 8 bases. Here the CDR3 reads CASSITGGRAGNTIYF. The CDR3 DNA reads as TGTGCCAGCAGCATTACAGGGGGACGGGCTGGAAACACCATATATTTT.